The next 15 T cell receptor beta chains were all read from a single sample in a study of blood T cell repertoires in COVID-19. Only in-frame clones appear in the TCRdb table, and some are missing; sequencing was by immunoSEQ multiplex PCR. The table shows around 300,000 clones, with around 86% occurring only once. Sequenced material: PBMCs or T cells enriched from blood (not recorded which). The source of these receptors is a woman in her thirties or forties who had recovered from COVID-19.

The chain combines TRBV7-2 with TRBJ2-1; the D is unclear. The V end was cut by 3 bases, the J end by 6 bases, with 12 bases between. In germline, CDR1 is SGHTA, CDR2 FQGNSA. CDR3 length equals 14 residues. The CDR3 DNA reads as TGTGCCAGCAGCTTTAATAGAGGAATCAATGAGCAGTTCTTC. This gives the protein CASSFNRGINEQFF.

The J gene is TRBJ2-3, the V gene TRBV6-5; possibly TRBD2 for D (5 bases). Trimming stripped 2 bases from V and 3 bases from J, with 12 bases between. The germline CDR1 and CDR2 sequences are MNHEY and SVGAGI. This CDR3 is built from 15 residues. CDR3 sequence reads: CASSYRLGATDTQYF. CDR3 in DNA: TGTGCCAGCAGTTACCGTCTGGGAGCGACAGATACGCAGTATTTT.

V is TRBV6-5 and J is TRBJ1-5; possibly TRBD1 for D (5 bases). CDR3 length: 15 amino acids. The germline V gene encodes CDR1 MNHEY and CDR2 SVGAGI. Trimming removed 6 bases from V and 4 bases from J, with 16 bases in between. CDR3 amino acids: CASSLDLAGNQPQHF. CDR3 DNA sequence: TGTGCCAGCAGCCTTGATCTGGCAGGGAATCAGCCCCAGCATTTT.

Here the CDR3 reads CASSLGSSGTPYEQYF. CDR3 in DNA: TGCGCCAGCAGCTTGGGTAGCTCAGGGACACCCTACGAGCAGTACTTC. The chain is built from TRBV5-1 and TRBJ2-7, with D possibly TRBD1 on 6 matching bases. CDR3 length equals 16 residues. Trimming removed 0 bases at V and 2 bases at J, with 15 bases between. From germline, CDR1 is SGHRS and CDR2 YFSETQ.

The chain recombines TRBV5-6 with TRBJ2-1; D call uncertain. Looked up from germline, CDR1 is SGHDT and CDR2 is YYEEEE. The CDR3 runs 11 residues. V shed 7 bases and J shed 6 bases, with 8 bases lying between them. The CDR3 DNA follows: TGTGCCAGCTCAGTAACCAATGAGCAGTTCTTC. Encoded protein: CASSVTNEQFF.

The genes are TRBV25-1 and TRBJ1-3; TRBD1 matches at 8 bases. The CDR3 runs 18 residues. Germline CDR1 and CDR2: MGHDK and SYGVNS. Unmatched junction bases numbered 7, after V lost 0 bases and J lost 0 bases. The CDR3 DNA reads TGTGCCAGCAGTGAATACCCAGGGGGCTCCCTCTCTGGAAACACCATATATTTT. Translation gives CASSEYPGGSLSGNTIYF.

The CDR3 reads CASGGGGGRNTEAFF. CDR3 nucleotide sequence: TGTGCCAGCGGAGGAGGGGGGGGGAGGAACACTGAAGCTTTCTTT. The V and J genes are TRBV6-5 and TRBJ1-1, with TRBD1 as a possible D gene (6 bases). V lost 8 bases to trimming and J lost 1 base, with 17 bases between them. The CDR3 is 15 amino acids. Germline V gene sequence: CDR1 MNHEY, CDR2 SVGAGI.

The V call is TRBV18, the J call TRBJ1-4, with a tentative D call TRBD1 (5 bases). Germline V gene sequence: CDR1 KGHSH, CDR2 LQKENI. V lost 8 bases and J lost 3, with 10 bases in between. The CDR3 is 13 residues long. DNA for the CDR3: TGTGCCAGCCCGTCGACAGCTAATGAAAAACTGTTTTTT. Its translation: CASPSTANEKLFF.

The J gene is TRBJ2-1, the V gene TRBV11-2, with D maybe TRBD2 (6 bases). This CDR3 comprises 17 residues. V dropped 5 bases and J dropped 0 bases, with 17 bases sitting between them. Germline CDR1 is SGHAT and CDR2 is FQNNGV. CDR3 residues: CASSPHAGTRSYNEQFF. The CDR3 DNA follows: TGTGCCAGCAGCCCTCACGCGGGAACTCGCTCCTACAATGAGCAGTTCTTC.

DNA for the CDR3: TGTGCCAGCAGTGACGGGACAGGGAGGAACACTGAAGCTTTCTTT. Its translation is CASSDGTGRNTEAFF. The chain uses TRBV6-1 and TRBJ1-1; 9 bases line up with TRBD1. V was clipped by 3 bases and J by 1 base; unmatched bases: 3. The CDR3 sequence is 15 residues long. From germline, CDR1 is MNHNS and CDR2 SASEGT.

This chain links TRBV6-4 with TRBJ1-1, with 8 bases aligning to TRBD1. This CDR3 region has 14 residues. CDR1 MRHNA and CDR2 SNTAGT come from the germline V gene. With V trimmed by 0 bases and J by 5 bases, 2 bases remained unmatched. The CDR3 loop reads CASSDSNRGTEAFF. The CDR3 coding sequence is TGTGCCAGCAGTGACTCGAACAGGGGGACTGAAGCTTTCTTT.

J is TRBJ1-4 and V is TRBV5-1; a possible D gene is TRBD1 (6 bases). The V and J ends lost 3 bases and 8 bases respectively, with 14 bases between them. Germline CDR1 and CDR2: SGHRS and YFSETQ. This CDR3 spans 14 amino acids. CDR3 residues: CASSWDTQGEKLFF. The CDR3 DNA follows: TGCGCCAGCAGCTGGGACACTCAGGGAGAAAAACTGTTTTTT. Variable domain in full (rest from reference TRBV5-1 and TRBJ1-4): KAGVTQTPRYLIKTRGQQVTLSCSPISGHRSVSWYQQTPGQGLQFLFEYFSETQRNKGNFPGRFSGRQFSNSRSEMNVSTLELGDSALYLCASSWDTQGEKLFFGSGTQLSVL.

The chain joins TRBV6-5 to TRBJ2-7; 7 positions agree with TRBD2. This CDR3 contains 14 residues. V shed 6 bases and J 3 bases; nucleotides not matched to a gene: 8. CDR1 is MNHEY, CDR2 SVGAGI, per germline. The CDR3 reads CASRSGKRGYEQYF. The CDR3 nucleotides read TGTGCCAGCAGAAGCGGGAAAAGGGGCTACGAGCAGTACTTC.

Details on this clone: Other DNA sequences within the sample encode an identical CDR3. The chain has TRBV18 and TRBJ1-1; D is perhaps TRBD1 (5 bases). V was trimmed by 1 base and J by 0 bases, leaving 9 bases between them. The CDR3 totals 15 residues. Germline-derived CDR1 and CDR2 are KGHSH and LQKENI. The chain's CDR3 is CASSPRAGMNTEAFF. CDR3 nucleotides: TGTGCCAGCTCACCACGGGCAGGGATGAACACTGAAGCTTTCTTT.

This clone was picked up a small number of times. This chain connects TRBV4-1 to TRBJ1-2; TRBD1 matches at 7 bases. V gave up 3 bases and J gave up 9 bases; unmatched junction bases: 10. CDR1 and CDR2 (germline): MGHRA, YSYEKL. The CDR3 has 14 amino acids. The CDR3 loop is CASSQLGGPVSYTF. For the CDR3, the DNA is TGCGCCAGCAGCCAGTTAGGGGGCCCCGTTAGCTACACCTTC.